The present T cell receptor (beta chain) was sequenced within a study of beta chain features in type 1 diabetes. Whole-study findings and limits: When Type 1 diabetes patients were examined, their TCRB CDR3s proved moderately but significantly shorter in all four CD4+ subsets.

In this sample, this clone turned up a few times. Its matching antigen is unknown. Trimming took 0 bases from V and 2 from J, leaving 11 bases between them. CDR1 is SGHAT and CDR2 is FQNNGV in the germline V gene. This CDR3 has 15 amino acids. What was sequenced were expressed TCRB transcripts, since all of the isolated RNA had been reverse transcribed. Sequenced by immunoSEQ multiplex PCR; TCRdb stores in-frame clones only, minus some. Of roughly 300,000 clones listed, around 9% are singletons. Sample: central memory CD4+ T cells from blood. The TCR comes from a man under 40 with type 1 diabetes. The J gene is TRBJ2-7, the V gene TRBV11-2, with a weak D call TRBD1 (5 bases). The CDR3 here is CASSLDPQGTYEQYF. DNA of the CDR3: TGTGCCAGCAGCTTAGATCCCCAGGGAACCTACGAGCAGTACTTC.